These 2 T cell receptor beta chains share one sample of origin, sequenced in a study of CD8 T cells in Susac syndrome. RNA, at about 0.45 to 1 ug, was reverse transcribed with random hexamers. TCRdb redid the calling of the immunoSEQ multiplex PCR reads with MiXCR, one entry per CDR3 protein. The sample lists 120,000 or so distinct CDR3 sequences; about 95% were seen once. The sample consisted of CD8+ T cells from PBMCs. The receptors were sampled from a human donor with Susac syndrome.

Only one count was recorded for this clonotype. The V gene is TRBV29-1, the J gene TRBJ1-1, with D perhaps matching TRBD1 (6 bases). CDR1 is SQVTM, CDR2 ANQGSEA, per germline. Between the trimmed V and J ends, which lost 5 bases and 1 base, there was a span of 8 bases. The CDR3 consists of 12 residues. CDR3 bases: TGCAGCGTTCCACAGGGGAACACTGAAGCTTTCTTT. It specifies CSVPQGNTEAFF.

The genes are TRBV29-1 and TRBJ2-1, with D tentatively TRBD1 or TRBD2 (5 bases each). The CDR3 has 11 residues. Germline CDR1 reads SQVTM; CDR2 reads ANQGSEA. V was cut by 5 bases and J by 13 bases, with 15 bases left in between. The CDR3 reads CSVTRDPYQFF. In DNA form, the CDR3 reads TGCAGCGTTACCAGGGACCCATATCAGTTCTTC.